Sequencing of this TCR beta chain was carried out in a study of T-cell reconstitution after alpha-beta-depleted transplantation in children. Unique molecular identifiers were built into the TCRbeta library. TCRdb reanalysed the PCR reads using MiXCR and keeps one entry per CDR3 protein. Here the sample spans 30,000 or so distinct CDR3 sequences, 5.5% to 8% being singletons. The germline CDR1 and CDR2 sequences are GTSNPN and SVGIG (reference sequence). V gave up 7 bases and J gave up 4 bases, with 10 bases separating them. This CDR3 has 11 residues. The study's findings and limits: The study traced high day-60 TCRbeta diversity in some patients to surviving recipient T cells and thymic progenitors. About two months after transplant, alpha-beta T cells reportedly came from several hundred expanded graft clones. Hyperexpanded clones declined; after one year, newly produced T cells mostly supplied diversity.

This clonotype was seen only a few times. Its antigen is undetermined. This sequence was found in a child under two years old who had a stem cell transplant for acute myeloid leukemia, so the T cells may come from the graft donor. The rearrangement uses TRBV30 and TRBJ1-1, with D hard to call. The input for sequencing was peripheral blood, taken 60 days after TCRalphabeta/CD19-depleted stem cell transplant. CDR3 amino acids: CASDEGTEAFF. CDR3 sequence (DNA): TGTGCCTCGGACGAGGGCACTGAAGCTTTCTTT.